The 17 T cell receptor beta chains listed next were all sequenced from one sample in a study of CD8 T cells in ankylosing spondylitis. General study findings and limits: Characteristic, it appeared, of ankylosing spondylitis blood was a TCR beta motif of eight highly homologous variants.

Using its own MiXCR run on the 5' RACE reads, TCRdb lists one record per CDR3 protein. The sample holds fewer than 550,000 distinct CDR3 sequences; approximately 5% are singletons and the top ten take under 4.5%. These receptors have no identified antigens. What was sequenced was blood, either unsorted or a sorted T cell fraction (not recorded which). The receptors stem from a male donor with ankylosing spondylitis.

This clonotype was seen more than once but under ten times. The gene calls are TRBV5-1 and TRBJ1-1; D remains ambiguous. Germline loops: CDR1 SGHRS, CDR2 YFSETQ. V lost 4 bases and J lost 4, with 11 bases in between. The CDR3 totals 13 residues. The CDR3 loop is CASSPVLRTEAFF. Here the CDR3 DNA reads TGCGCCAGCAGCCCGGTACTGCGCACTGAAGCTTTCTTT.

There are many counts of this clonotype. The rearrangement links TRBV29-1 to TRBJ2-7, with a possible D match to TRBD2 (6 bases). There are 13 residues in the CDR3. V gave up 6 bases and J gave up 1 base, with 13 bases separating them. Germline CDR1 reads SQVTM; CDR2 reads ANQGSEA. CDR3: CSVTPGGSYEQYF. CDR3 nucleotide sequence: TGCAGCGTGACTCCCGGGGGATCCTACGAGCAGTACTTC.

This clonotype was observed many times. V usage is TRBV20-1 and J usage is TRBJ2-5; a weak D match, TRBD2 (5 bases). CDR1 is DFQATT and CDR2 is SNEGSKA in the germline V gene (reference sequence). Trimming cost V 0 bases and J 5 bases, with 13 bases left between them. There are 14 residues in the CDR3. This CDR3 reads CSARDSLSGETQYF. The CDR3 DNA reads as TGCAGTGCTAGAGATTCCCTCTCGGGGGAGACCCAGTACTTC.

This clonotype was recorded at least ten times. The genes are TRBV5-1 and TRBJ2-7; 7 bases are shared with TRBD2. Losses at the gene ends were 4 bases for V and 2 bases for J; bases not matched to a gene: 12. The CDR3 is 16 residues long. CDR1 and CDR2 from the germline V gene are SGHRS and YFSETQ. The CDR3 sequence is CASSPSPAGVTYEQYF. CDR3 bases: TGCGCCAGCAGCCCGTCTCCGGCGGGGGTGACCTACGAGCAGTACTTC.

This clonotype was seen a few times. V and J are TRBV20-1 and TRBJ2-6; D gene unclear. The V end was cut by 3 bases, the J end by 3 bases, with 3 bases between. CDR1 and CDR2 from the germline V gene are DFQATT and SNEGSKA (reference sequence). The CDR3 length is 12 residues. Here the CDR3 reads CSARGGANVLTF. CDR3 DNA sequence: TGCAGTGCTAGGGGTGGGGCCAACGTCCTGACTTTC.

This clonotype was picked up many times. CDR3 protein: CASRDRFPDTQYF. The CDR3 DNA is TGTGCCAGCAGGGACAGGTTCCCAGATACGCAGTATTTT. The V call is TRBV6-1, the J call TRBJ2-3; 7 bases fit TRBD1. The germline V gene has CDR1 MNHNS and CDR2 SASEGT. V shed 6 bases, J shed 4 bases, and the junction held 4 bases outside the gene matches. There are 13 residues in the CDR3.

The table lists this clonotype with many counts. V usage is TRBV7-9 and J usage is TRBJ2-7; no clear D gene. The CDR3 has 13 residues. Trimming pared 1 base from V and 7 bases from J, leaving 11 bases between. Germline V gene sequence: CDR1 SEHNR, CDR2 FQNEAQ (reference sequence). CDR3 region: CASSLGYGQEQYF. As DNA, the CDR3 is TGTGCCAGCAGCTTAGGATACGGGCAAGAGCAGTACTTC.

This clonotype occurred many times. The chain uses TRBV6-5 and TRBJ1-6, with a weak D call TRBD1 (5 bases). Germline lookup yields CDR1 MNHEY and CDR2 SVGAGI. CDR3 size: 15 residues. V lost 4 bases and J lost 7, with 14 bases in between. In DNA form, the CDR3 reads TGTGCCAGCAGTTCCACCTCCAGGGTGAATTCACCCCTCCACTTT. As protein: CASSSTSRVNSPLHF.

This clonotype was recorded many times. The V gene is TRBV5-1, the J gene TRBJ2-3; D unclear. The CDR3 is 14 amino acids. CDR1 SGHRS and CDR2 YFSETQ come from the germline V gene. The ends were cut back, 0 bases at V and 6 bases at J, with 11 bases in the middle. CDR3 sequence (DNA): TGCGCCAGCAGCTTGGAAGGGATTGGCGATACGCAGTATTTT. Its protein product is CASSLEGIGDTQYF.

This clonotype has a handful of counts. V is TRBV6-5 and J is TRBJ2-1; 9 bases line up with TRBD1. Germline values: CDR1 MNHEY, CDR2 SVGAGI. The CDR3 spans 16 residues. The junction had 9 bases not matched to a gene; V was cut back by 1 base and J by 8 bases. CDR3 in amino acids: CASSYLPGQGVHEQFF. The DNA of the CDR3 is TGTGCCAGCAGTTACTTGCCGGGACAGGGAGTACATGAGCAGTTCTTC.

Many counts were recorded for this clonotype. V gene TRBV7-9 combines with J gene TRBJ2-1, with 12 bases lining up with TRBD2. The CDR3 totals 15 residues. Trimming removed 4 bases from V and 10 bases from J; junction bases left unmatched: 8. Germline V gene data show CDR1 as SEHNR and CDR2 as FQNEAQ (reference sequence). The CDR3 loop reads CASSSGTSGYREQFF. Written as DNA, the CDR3 is TGTGCCAGCAGCTCCGGGACTAGCGGGTATCGAGAGCAGTTCTTC. The entire variable domain, with the rest obtained from reference TRBV7-9 and TRBJ2-1, is as follows: DTGVSQNPRHKITKRGQNVTFRCDPISEHNRLYWYRQTLGQGPEFLTYFQNEAQLEKSRLLSDRFSAERPKGSFSTLEIQRTEQGDSAMYLCASSSGTSGYREQFFGPGTRLTVL.

This clonotype was seen many times. This chain uses TRBV20-1 with TRBJ2-2; a weak D match, TRBD1 (6 bases). The CDR3 totals 12 residues. V lost 3 bases, J lost 6 bases, and 8 bases lay in between. Germline loops: CDR1 DFQATT, CDR2 SNEGSKA (reference sequence). Written as DNA, the CDR3 is TGCAGTGCTAGGGCAGGGGCCGGGGAGCTGTTTTTT. Translating it yields CSARAGAGELFF.

This clonotype has ten or more counts. The CDR3 DNA is TGTGCCATCAGGCCGGACAGGGATGAAAAACTGTTTTTT. Encoded protein: CAIRPDRDEKLFF. The rearrangement uses TRBV10-3 and TRBJ1-4; 8 nucleotides align to TRBD1. The V segment lost 6 bases and the J segment 6 bases; nucleotides outside the gene matches: 3. Germline values: CDR1 ENHRY, CDR2 SYGVKD. CDR3 length: 13 amino acids.

There are many counts of this clonotype. The CDR3 nucleotides are TGTGCCAGCAGCCAAGTGGTAGACACCGGGGAGCTGTTTTTT. Translated, it gives CASSQVVDTGELFF. This chain joins TRBV4-2 and TRBJ2-2; no reliable D call. This CDR3 spans 14 amino acids. V lost 1 base and J lost 3, with 6 bases in between. Germline V gene sequence: CDR1 LGHNA, CDR2 YNFKEQ.

This clonotype was detected many times. The rearrangement links TRBV7-6 to TRBJ1-4; D call uncertain. The CDR3 totals 14 residues. Trimming cost V 5 bases and J 11 bases, with 18 bases left between them. Germline CDR1 SGHVS, CDR2 FNYEAQ. The CDR3 region is CASSPGRTHTKLFF. CDR3 bases: TGTGCCAGCAGCCCTGGGCGAACACATACTAAACTGTTTTTT.

The V gene is TRBV20-1, the J gene TRBJ2-3; 13 positions agree with TRBD2. The V gene's germline CDR1 is DFQATT and CDR2 SNEGSKA (reference sequence). V trimming: 5 bases; J trimming: 4 bases; junction bases outside the gene matches: 6. This CDR3 region has 15 residues. The CDR3 is CSARTSGSRADTQYF. The CDR3 region has the DNA TGCAGTGCTCGGACTAGCGGGAGTAGGGCAGATACGCAGTATTTT.

A few counts support this clonotype. The genes are TRBV7-2 and TRBJ2-7; a weak D match, TRBD1 (6 bases). V was cut by 2 bases and J by 4 bases, with 15 bases left in between. Germline CDR1 and CDR2: SGHTA and FQGNSA. CDR3 size: 15 residues. The CDR3 DNA reads as TGTGCCAGCAGCTTAATCCGGACAGCGAAGTACGAGCAGTACTTC. Translated, it gives CASSLIRTAKYEQYF.